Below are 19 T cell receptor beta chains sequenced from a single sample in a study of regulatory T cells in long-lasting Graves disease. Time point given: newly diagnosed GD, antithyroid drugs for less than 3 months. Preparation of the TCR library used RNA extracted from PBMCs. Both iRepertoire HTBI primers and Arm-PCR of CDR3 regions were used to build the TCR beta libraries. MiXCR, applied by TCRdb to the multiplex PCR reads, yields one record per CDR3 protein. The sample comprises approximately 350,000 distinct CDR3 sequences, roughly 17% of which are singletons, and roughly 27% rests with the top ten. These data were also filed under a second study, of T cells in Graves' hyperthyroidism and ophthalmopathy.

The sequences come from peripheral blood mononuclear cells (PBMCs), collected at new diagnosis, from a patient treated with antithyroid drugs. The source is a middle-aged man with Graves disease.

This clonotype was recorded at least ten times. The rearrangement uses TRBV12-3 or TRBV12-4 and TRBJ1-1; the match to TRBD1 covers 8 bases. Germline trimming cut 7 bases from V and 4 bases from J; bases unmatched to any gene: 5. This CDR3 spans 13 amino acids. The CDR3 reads CASIRTGGTEAFF. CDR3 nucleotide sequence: TGTGCCAGCATTCGTACAGGGGGCACTGAAGCTTTCTTT.

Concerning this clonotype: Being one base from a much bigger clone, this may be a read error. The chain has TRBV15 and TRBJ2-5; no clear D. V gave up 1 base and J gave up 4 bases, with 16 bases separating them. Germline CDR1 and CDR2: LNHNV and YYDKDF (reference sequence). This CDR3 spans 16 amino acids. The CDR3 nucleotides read TGTGCCACCAGCAGAGTAGGCATGGGTTCCGGAGAGACCCAGTACTTC. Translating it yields CATSRVGMGSGETQYF.

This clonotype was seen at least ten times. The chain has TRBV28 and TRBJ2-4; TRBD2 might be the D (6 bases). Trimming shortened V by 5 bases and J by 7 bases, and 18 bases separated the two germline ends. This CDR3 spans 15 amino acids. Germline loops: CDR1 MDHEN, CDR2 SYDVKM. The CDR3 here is CASSPWRDSQNIQYF. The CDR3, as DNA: TGTGCCAGCAGTCCATGGCGGGACTCCCAGAACATTCAGTACTTC.

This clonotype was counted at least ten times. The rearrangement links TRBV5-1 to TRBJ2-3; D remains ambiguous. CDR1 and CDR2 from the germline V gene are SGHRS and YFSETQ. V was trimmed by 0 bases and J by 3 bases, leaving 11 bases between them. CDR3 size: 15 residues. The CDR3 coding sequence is TGCGCCAGCAGCTTGGGCGGCTGGGTAACAGATACGCAGTATTTT. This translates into CASSLGGWVTDTQYF.

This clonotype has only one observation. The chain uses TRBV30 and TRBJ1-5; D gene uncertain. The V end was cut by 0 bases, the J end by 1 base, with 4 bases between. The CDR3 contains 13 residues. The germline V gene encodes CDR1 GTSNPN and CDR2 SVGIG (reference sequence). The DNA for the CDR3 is TGTGCCTGGAGTGTAAACAGCAATCAGCCCCAGCATTTT. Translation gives CAWSVNSNQPQHF.

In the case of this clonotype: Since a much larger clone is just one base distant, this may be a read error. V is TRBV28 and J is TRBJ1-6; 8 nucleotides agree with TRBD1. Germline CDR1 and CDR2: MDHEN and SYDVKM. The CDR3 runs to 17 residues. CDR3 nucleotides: TGTGCCAACAGTACGCGCAGGGGGCACCCCTATAATTCACCCCTCCACTTT. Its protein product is CANSTRRGHPYNSPLHF.

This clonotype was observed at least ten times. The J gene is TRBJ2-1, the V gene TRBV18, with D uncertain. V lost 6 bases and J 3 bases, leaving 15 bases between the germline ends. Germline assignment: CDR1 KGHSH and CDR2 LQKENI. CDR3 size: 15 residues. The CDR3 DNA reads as TGTGCCAGCTCGCCGATATTATCAGACTACAATGAGCAGTTCTTC. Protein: CASSPILSDYNEQFF.

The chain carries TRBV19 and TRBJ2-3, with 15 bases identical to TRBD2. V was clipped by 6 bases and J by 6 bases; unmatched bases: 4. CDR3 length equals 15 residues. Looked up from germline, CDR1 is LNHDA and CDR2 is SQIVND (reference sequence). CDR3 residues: CASSTGTSGGDTQYF. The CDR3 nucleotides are TGTGCCAGTAGCACCGGGACTAGCGGGGGGGATACGCAGTATTTT.

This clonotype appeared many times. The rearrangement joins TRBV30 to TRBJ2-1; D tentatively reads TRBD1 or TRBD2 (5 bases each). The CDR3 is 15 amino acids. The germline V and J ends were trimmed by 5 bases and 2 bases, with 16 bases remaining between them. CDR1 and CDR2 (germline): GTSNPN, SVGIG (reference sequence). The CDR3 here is CAWGDPRVAYNEQFF. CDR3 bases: TGTGCCTGGGGGGACCCTAGGGTCGCCTACAATGAGCAGTTCTTC.

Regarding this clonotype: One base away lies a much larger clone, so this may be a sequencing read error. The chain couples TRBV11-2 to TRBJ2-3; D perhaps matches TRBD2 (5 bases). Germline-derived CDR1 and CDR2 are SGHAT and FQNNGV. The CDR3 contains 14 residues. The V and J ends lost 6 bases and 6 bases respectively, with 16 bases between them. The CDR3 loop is CASSPGFWMDTQYF. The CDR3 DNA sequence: TGTGCCAGCAGTCCGGGATTTTGGATGGATACGCAGTATTTT.

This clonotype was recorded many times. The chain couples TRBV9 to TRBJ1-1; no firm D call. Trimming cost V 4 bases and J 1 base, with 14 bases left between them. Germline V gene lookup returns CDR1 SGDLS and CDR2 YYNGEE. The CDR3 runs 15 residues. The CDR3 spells CASSREVAGNTEAFF. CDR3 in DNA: TGTGCCAGCAGCCGCGAGGTGGCAGGGAACACTGAAGCTTTCTTT.

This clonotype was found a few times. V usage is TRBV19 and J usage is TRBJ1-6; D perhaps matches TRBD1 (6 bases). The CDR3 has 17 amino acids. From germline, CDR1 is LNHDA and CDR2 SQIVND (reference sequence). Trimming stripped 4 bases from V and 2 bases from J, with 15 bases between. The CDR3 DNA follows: TGTGCCAGTAGTAGCCGCGTGGACAGTACCTATAATTCACCCCTCCACTTT. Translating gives CASSSRVDSTYNSPLHF.

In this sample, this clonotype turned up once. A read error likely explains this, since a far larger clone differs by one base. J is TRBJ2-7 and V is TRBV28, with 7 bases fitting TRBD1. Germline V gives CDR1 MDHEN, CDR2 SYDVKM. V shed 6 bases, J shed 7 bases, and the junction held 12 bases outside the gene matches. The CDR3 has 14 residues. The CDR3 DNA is TGTGCCAGCAGGCAGGGGGAATCCTACAATGAGCAGTACTTC. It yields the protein CASRQGESYNEQYF.

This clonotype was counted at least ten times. Here the CDR3 DNA reads TGTGCCAGCAGTACCAACAGGCGCACAGATACGCAGTATTTT. Translating gives CASSTNRRTDTQYF. The chain uses TRBV3-1 and TRBJ2-3; tentative D call: TRBD1 (5 bases). CDR1 and CDR2 from the germline V gene are LGHDT and YNNKEL (reference sequence). This CDR3 has 14 amino acids. The V gene lost 6 bases and the J gene lost 1 base, with 11 bases spanning the gap.

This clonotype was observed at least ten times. This CDR3 is CSASKGPLNQPQHF. CDR3 coding DNA: TGCAGTGCGTCGAAGGGGCCCCTCAATCAGCCCCAGCATTTT. The rearrangement links TRBV20-1 to TRBJ1-5, with D possibly TRBD1 on 5 matching bases. The CDR3 contains 14 residues. Deletions cut 6 bases from V and 3 bases from J, with 15 bases between. CDR1 and CDR2 (germline): DFQATT, SNEGSKA (reference sequence).

CDR3 nucleotides: TGTGCCAGCAGTTTAGGTTGGGACAGGGTAAACGAGCAGTACTTC. Its protein is CASSLGWDRVNEQYF. The rearrangement joins TRBV27 to TRBJ2-7, with 9 nucleotides matching TRBD1. The V and J ends lost 2 bases and 5 bases, in that order; junction bases with no gene match: 7. This CDR3 is 15 amino acids long. Germline V gene sequence: CDR1 MNHEY, CDR2 SMNVEV (reference sequence).

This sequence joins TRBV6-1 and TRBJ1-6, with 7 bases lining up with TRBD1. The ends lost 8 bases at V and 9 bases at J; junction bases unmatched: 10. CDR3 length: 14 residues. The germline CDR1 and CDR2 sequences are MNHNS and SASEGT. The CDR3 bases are TGTGCCAGCGTCAGAACAGGGGCCGGTTCACCCCTCCACTTT. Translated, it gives CASVRTGAGSPLHF.

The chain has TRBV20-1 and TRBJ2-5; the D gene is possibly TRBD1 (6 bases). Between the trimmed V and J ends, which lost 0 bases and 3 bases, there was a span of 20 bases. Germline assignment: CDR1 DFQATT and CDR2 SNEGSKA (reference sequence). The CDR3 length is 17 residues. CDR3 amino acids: CSARDRSRGRTEETQYF. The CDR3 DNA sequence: TGCAGTGCTAGAGATCGGAGCAGGGGCCGTACCGAAGAGACCCAGTACTTC.

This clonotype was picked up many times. CDR3 in DNA: TGCAGCGTTGCGGAGAGGGAGACCCAGTACTTC. It translates to CSVAERETQYF. The rearrangement uses TRBV29-1 and TRBJ2-5; D gene ambiguous. Germline values: CDR1 SQVTM, CDR2 ANQGSEA. The CDR3 is 11 amino acids. V was shortened by 4 bases and J by 5 bases, with 8 bases between the two germline ends. Complete variable domain (other parts from reference TRBV29-1 and TRBJ2-5): SAVISQKPSRDICQRGTSLTIQCQVDSQVTMMFWYRQQPGQSLTLIATANQGSEATYESGFVIDKFPISRPNLTFSTLTVSNMSPEDSSIYLCSVAERETQYFGPGTRLLVL.